A single sample gave rise to the 30 T cell receptor beta chains below, sequenced in a study of cytomegalovirus exposure and HLA in healthy donors. PCR employed 60 Vbeta and 13 Jbeta primers. The protocol was immunoSEQ multiplex PCR, while the TCRdb copy is restricted to in-frame clones and leaves out a portion. This table holds tens of thousands of clones, roughly 76% found once. Sequencing input: PBMCs. The receptors shown here come from a woman aged 35 to 49 in good health and CMV-seropositive.

The chain is built from TRBV19 and TRBJ1-3; D not resolved. V gave up 5 bases and J gave up 0 bases, with 11 bases separating them. Germline V gives CDR1 LNHDA, CDR2 SQIVND (reference sequence). This CDR3 has 15 amino acids. CDR3 sequence: CASSLPVTSGNTIYF. The CDR3 coding sequence is TGTGCCAGTAGTCTCCCAGTTACCTCTGGAAACACCATATATTTT.

The chain combines TRBV6-6 with TRBJ1-6; tentatively, D is TRBD1 (6 bases). The CDR3 consists of 15 residues. Germline CDR1 is MNHNY and CDR2 is SVGAGI (reference sequence). Trimming took 6 bases from V and 11 from J, leaving 20 bases between them. The CDR3 is CASRAPQGRSTPLHF. The CDR3 DNA follows: TGTGCCAGCAGGGCGCCACAGGGCCGTTCGACACCCCTCCACTTT.

Only one count was recorded for this clone. One junction end disagrees with the germline gene, perhaps due to a read error. This sample includes further DNA sequences coding for the same CDR3. The rearrangement links TRBV9 to TRBJ2-5; D is unresolved. Germline loops: CDR1 SGDLS, CDR2 YYNGEE. The CDR3 loop spans 13 amino acids. The CDR3 DNA follows: TGTGCCAGCAGTGTAGCTCGGTCAGAGACCCAGTACTTC. Protein sequence: CASSVARSETQYF.

This clone was counted a single time. The rearrangement uses TRBV9 and TRBJ2-7; 10 positions match TRBD2. CDR3 length equals 14 residues. Germline CDR1 is SGDLS and CDR2 is YYNGEE. Losses at the gene ends were 3 bases for V and 4 bases for J; bases not matched to a gene: 4. The CDR3 nucleotides are TGTGCCAGCAGCGCTAGCGGGGGCGAATACGAGCAGTACTTC. This codes for CASSASGGEYEQYF.

In this sample, this clone turned up once. The chain joins TRBV11-2 to TRBJ1-1, with D unclear. V was trimmed by 0 bases and J by 10 bases, leaving 6 bases between them. The CDR3 sequence is 11 residues long. CDR1 is SGHAT, CDR2 FQNNGV, per germline. The CDR3 region is CASSLDVRAFF. In DNA form, the CDR3 reads TGTGCCAGCAGCTTAGACGTCAGAGCTTTCTTT. Based on the CDR3 plus reference TRBV11-2 and TRBJ1-1, the full variable domain is EAGVAQSPRYKIIEKRQSVAFWCNPISGHATLYWYQQILGQGPKLLIQFQNNGVVDDSQLPKDRFSAERLKGVDSTLKIQPAKLEDSAVYLCASSLDVRAFFGQGTRLTVV.

A word on this clone: The junction differs from germline at one of its ends, possibly a read error. V gene TRBV7-2 combines with J gene TRBJ1-3; no clear D. Germline V gene sequence: CDR1 SGHTA, CDR2 FQGNSA. The CDR3 runs to 11 residues. The CDR3 region is CASSSGNTIYF. The CDR3 coding sequence is TGTGCCAGTAGCTCTGGAAACACCATATATTTT.

This clone was recorded a few times. The genes are TRBV25-1 and TRBJ1-6, with 8 bases fitting TRBD1. This CDR3 region has 15 residues. V lost 1 base, J lost 10 bases, and 6 bases stayed unmatched. In germline, CDR1 is MGHDK, CDR2 SYGVNS. DNA of the CDR3: TGTGCCAGCAGTGAATCTGGACAGGGTATCTCACCCCTCCACTTT. Translated: CASSESGQGISPLHF.

Only one count was recorded for this clone. This chain connects TRBV5-6 to TRBJ1-5, with D possibly being TRBD1 (5 bases). From germline, CDR1 is SGHDT and CDR2 YYEEEE. Trimming left V 0 bases short and J 14 bases short, with 12 bases between. The CDR3 contains 12 residues. CDR3 DNA: TGTGCCAGCAGCTTGGGCGACAGCTTCGAGCATTTT. Its translation: CASSLGDSFEHF.

The chain carries TRBV2 and TRBJ2-5; TRBD2 might be the D (5 bases). The DNA matches TRBJ2-7 better at its end, which makes the J call doubtful. Germline V CDR1 and CDR2: SNHLY, FYNNEI. This CDR3 spans 13 amino acids. The CDR3 reads CASSELRSGEQYF. The CDR3 DNA sequence: TGTGCCAGCAGTGAATTGAGGAGCGGCGAGCAGTACTTC.

The chain combines TRBV7-7 with TRBJ2-1, with TRBD1 identical over 7 bases. Germline trimming cut 5 bases from V and 2 bases from J; bases unmatched to any gene: 12. This CDR3 contains 17 residues. Germline V gives CDR1 SSHAT, CDR2 FNYEAQ (reference sequence). In DNA, the CDR3 is TGTGCCAGCAGCCAGTACAGACAGGGCCTTACCTACAATGAGCAGTTCTTC. As protein: CASSQYRQGLTYNEQFF.

J is TRBJ2-7 and V is TRBV7-9, with TRBD1 matching over 9 bases. V lost 4 bases, J lost 6 bases, and 10 bases stayed unmatched. The germline gives CDR1 SEHNR, CDR2 FQNEAQ (reference sequence). The CDR3 is 15 residues long. The CDR3 coding sequence is TGTGCCAGCAGCTACCCAGGACAGGGGATCGCCGAGCAGTACTTC. It specifies CASSYPGQGIAEQYF. Full variable domain (remainder filled in from reference TRBV7-9 and TRBJ2-7): DTGVSQNPRHKITKRGQNVTFRCDPISEHNRLYWYRQTLGQGPEFLTYFQNEAQLEKSRLLSDRFSAERPKGSFSTLEIQRTEQGDSAMYLCASSYPGQGIAEQYFGPGTRLTVT.

The chain joins TRBV7-9 to TRBJ1-4; possible D gene TRBD1, 6 bases. V lost 7 bases to trimming and J lost 6 bases, with 18 bases between them. Germline-derived CDR1 and CDR2 are SEHNR and FQNEAQ (reference sequence). The CDR3 is 15 residues long. CDR3 sequence reads: CASTPRGGGDEKLFF. CDR3 coding DNA: TGTGCCAGCACCCCGAGGGGGGGCGGCGATGAAAAACTGTTTTTT.

This clone appeared once. The chain combines TRBV11-2 with TRBJ1-2; 8 bases map to TRBD1. The CDR3 covers 14 residues. Germline-derived CDR1 and CDR2 are SGHAT and FQNNGV. Losses at the gene ends were 2 bases for V and 8 bases for J; bases not matched to a gene: 7. Written as DNA, the CDR3 is TGTGCCAGCAGCTTAACAGGGGGATCGAAAGGCTACACCTTC. This gives the protein CASSLTGGSKGYTF. Full variable domain (outside the CDR3, taken from reference TRBV11-2 and TRBJ1-2): EAGVAQSPRYKIIEKRQSVAFWCNPISGHATLYWYQQILGQGPKLLIQFQNNGVVDDSQLPKDRFSAERLKGVDSTLKIQPAKLEDSAVYLCASSLTGGSKGYTFGSGTRLTVV.

In DNA form, the CDR3 reads TGTGCCATCACTCCTACAGGGCGCGACACAGATACGCAGTATTTT. It encodes CAITPTGRDTDTQYF. This chain uses TRBV10-3 with TRBJ2-3; possibly TRBD1 for D (6 bases). The germline V gene encodes CDR1 ENHRY and CDR2 SYGVKD. The CDR3 length is 15 residues. Trimming stripped 7 bases from V and 2 bases from J, with 16 bases between.

The chain joins TRBV4-3 to TRBJ1-1, with TRBD1 matching over 10 bases. The CDR3 runs to 14 residues. J lost 6 bases, V lost 1 base, and 2 bases had no gene match. Germline CDR1 reads LGHNA; CDR2 reads YSLEER. The CDR3 sequence: CASSQGDRGAEAFF. Written as DNA, the CDR3 is TGCGCCAGCAGCCAAGGGGACAGGGGCGCTGAAGCTTTCTTT.

This chain joins TRBV4-2 and TRBJ2-3; D is possibly TRBD2 (7 bases). The CDR3 consists of 18 residues. The V gene lost 4 bases and the J gene lost 1 base, with 21 bases spanning the gap. Per the germline V gene, CDR1 is LGHNA and CDR2 is YNFKEQ. The CDR3 spells CASSPTVGGARRTDTQYF. CDR3 nucleotides: TGTGCCAGCAGCCCTACAGTGGGGGGGGCGAGACGCACAGATACGCAGTATTTT.

A few counts support this clone. The chain has TRBV7-3 and TRBJ2-3; 11 bases agree with TRBD1. CDR3 length: 15 amino acids. J gave up 4 bases and V 5 bases, and 5 bases lay outside the gene matches. Germline CDR1 and CDR2: SGHTA and FQGTGA. As DNA, the CDR3 is TGTGCCAGCAGCCCAGGGACAGGGGGGGCAGATACGCAGTATTTT. It codes for CASSPGTGGADTQYF.

The chain uses TRBV9 and TRBJ2-5; 9 bases map to TRBD1. There are 16 residues in the CDR3. V shed 4 bases, J shed 5 bases, and the junction held 12 bases outside the gene matches. Germline CDR1 is SGDLS and CDR2 is YYNGEE. The CDR3 is CASSPRTGEFGETQYF. The CDR3 bases are TGTGCCAGCAGCCCTCGGACAGGGGAGTTTGGTGAGACCCAGTACTTC.

This clone has a single count. The CDR3 coding sequence is TGTGCCAGCACCCTCATGTCCGGGACAGGGGGCAGTTCACCCCTCCACTTT. Protein product: CASTLMSGTGGSSPLHF. This chain uses TRBV28 with TRBJ1-6; 12 bases map to TRBD1. Trimming at V came to 7 bases and at J to 9 bases, leaving 13 bases not matched to a gene. CDR3 length: 17 residues. Germline CDR1 MDHEN, CDR2 SYDVKM.

CDR3 nucleotides: TGTGCCAGCAGCTCACCGGGACAGGGGGCGCACAAAGAGACCCAGTACTTC. Amino acid sequence: CASSSPGQGAHKETQYF. The genes are TRBV7-8 and TRBJ2-5; 12 bases are a match to TRBD1. The germline V gene has CDR1 SGHVS and CDR2 FQNEAQ. CDR3 size: 17 residues. The J segment lost 3 bases and the V segment lost 4 bases, leaving 9 bases of the junction unmatched.

The chain combines TRBV29-1 with TRBJ2-1; 8 bases fit TRBD2. The CDR3 consists of 11 residues. V lost 7 bases, J lost 8 bases, and 4 bases stayed unmatched. From germline, CDR1 is SQVTM and CDR2 ANQGSEA. The chain's CDR3 is CSGTSGYEQFF. In DNA form, the CDR3 reads TGCAGCGGCACTAGCGGTTATGAGCAGTTCTTC.

This clone appeared a few times. This sequence joins TRBV7-2 and TRBJ2-5; tentatively, D is TRBD2 (7 bases). The CDR3 length is 15 residues. The V gene lost 2 bases and the J gene lost 11 bases, with 21 bases spanning the gap. Germline lookup yields CDR1 SGHTA and CDR2 FQGNSA. Here the CDR3 reads CASSLSAGAMQEQYF. The DNA of the CDR3 is TGTGCCAGCAGCTTATCTGCGGGGGCAATGCAAGAGCAGTACTTC. Combining the CDR3 with reference TRBV7-2 and TRBJ2-5 gives the whole variable domain GAGVSQSPSNKVTEKGKDVELRCDPISGHTALYWYRQSLGQGLEFLIYFQGNSAPDKSGLPSDRFSAERTGGSVSTLTIQRTQQEDSAVYLCASSLSAGAMQEQYFGPGTRLLVL.

The gene calls are TRBV11-2 and TRBJ2-7; D perhaps matches TRBD2 (5 bases). CDR1 is SGHAT and CDR2 is FQNNGV in the germline V gene. Trimming removed 1 base at V and 5 bases at J, with 15 bases between. CDR3 length equals 15 residues. The CDR3 coding sequence is TGTGCCAGCAGCTTAGTGGGTTCGGGAATGGACGAGCAGTACTTC. Translating it yields CASSLVGSGMDEQYF.

The chain has TRBV10-3 and TRBJ1-5, with 9 bases that match TRBD1. This CDR3 has 12 amino acids. V shed 10 bases and J 4 bases; nucleotides not matched to a gene: 2. The germline gives CDR1 ENHRY, CDR2 SYGVKD. The CDR3, as DNA: TGTGCCAGCGGGACAGGGAATCAGCCCCAGCATTTT. It codes for CASGTGNQPQHF.

This chain uses TRBV10-3 with TRBJ2-5, with D perhaps matching TRBD1 (8 bases). The ends were cut back, 7 bases at V and 5 bases at J, with 23 bases in the middle. Germline-derived CDR1 and CDR2 are ENHRY and SYGVKD. The CDR3 length is 16 residues. DNA of the CDR3: TGTGCCATCAAACCGGGACAGGTCACCGGGGGGGAGACCCAGTACTTC. This encodes CAIKPGQVTGGETQYF.

The chain links TRBV2 to TRBJ1-4; D remains ambiguous. With 3 bases removed from V and 8 bases from J, the gap between germline ends came to 13 bases. The CDR3 sequence is 14 residues long. Germline V gene sequence: CDR1 SNHLY, CDR2 FYNNEI. The CDR3: CASSDLSVGEKLFF. CDR3 nucleotide sequence: TGTGCCAGCAGTGATTTATCCGTGGGCGAAAAACTGTTTTTT. The full variable domain, completed using reference TRBV2 and TRBJ1-4, is EPEVTQTPSHQVTQMGQEVILRCVPISNHLYFYWYRQILGQKVEFLVSFYNNEISEKSEIFDDQFSVERPDGSNFTLKIRSTKLEDSAMYFCASSDLSVGEKLFFGSGTQLSVL.

This chain uses TRBV6-1 with TRBJ1-5, with D unresolved. This CDR3 contains 15 residues. CDR1 MNHNS and CDR2 SASEGT come from the germline V gene. V gave up 0 bases and J gave up 0 bases, with 6 bases separating them. CDR3 bases: TGTGCCAGCAGTGAAGCAACAGCTAGCAATCAGCCCCAGCATTTT. The encoded protein is CASSEATASNQPQHF.

This sequence joins TRBV7-6 and TRBJ1-6; D is ambiguous. CDR1 is SGHVS, CDR2 FNYEAQ, per germline. V shed 2 bases and J shed 10 bases, with 12 bases lying between them. The CDR3 extends over 14 amino acids. The CDR3 protein is CASSLQEGLSPLHF. As DNA, the CDR3 is TGTGCCAGCAGCTTACAGGAGGGTCTCTCACCCCTCCACTTT.

The chain joins TRBV4-2 to TRBJ1-5, with TRBD1 matching 8 bases. After removal of 1 base from V and 5 bases from J, the junction contained 4 bases not matched to a gene. Germline V gene sequence: CDR1 LGHNA, CDR2 YNFKEQ. This CDR3 has 15 residues. As DNA, the CDR3 is TGTGCCAGCAGCCAAGTGGGACAGGCTGATCAGCCCCAGCATTTT. Translated: CASSQVGQADQPQHF.

V is TRBV2 and J is TRBJ1-2, with a possible D match to TRBD1 (6 bases). The V and J ends lost 5 bases and 5 bases respectively, with 9 bases between them. This CDR3 comprises 12 residues. Germline V gives CDR1 SNHLY, CDR2 FYNNEI. The CDR3 loop is CASSPGTYGYTF. The CDR3 DNA is TGTGCCAGCAGTCCCGGGACATATGGCTACACCTTC.